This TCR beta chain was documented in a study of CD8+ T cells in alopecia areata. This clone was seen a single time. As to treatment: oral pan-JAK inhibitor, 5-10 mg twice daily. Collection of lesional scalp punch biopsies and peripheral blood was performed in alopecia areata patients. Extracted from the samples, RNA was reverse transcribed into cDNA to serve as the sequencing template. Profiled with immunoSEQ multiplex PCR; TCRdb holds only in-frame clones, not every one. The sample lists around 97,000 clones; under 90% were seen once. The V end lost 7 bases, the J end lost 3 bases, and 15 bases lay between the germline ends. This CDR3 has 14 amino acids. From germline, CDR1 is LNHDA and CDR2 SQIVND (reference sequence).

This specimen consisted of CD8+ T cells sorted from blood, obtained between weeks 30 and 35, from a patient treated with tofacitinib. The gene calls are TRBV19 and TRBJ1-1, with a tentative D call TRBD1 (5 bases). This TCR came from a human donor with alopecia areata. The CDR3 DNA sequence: TGTGCCAGTACCCCTGGCCCGGGGGACACTGAAGCTTTCTTT. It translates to CASTPGPGDTEAFF.